This passage covers 21 T cell receptor beta chains from one sample sequenced in a study of blood T cell repertoires in COVID-19. The data were produced by immunoSEQ multiplex PCR, yet TCRdb's version contains in-frame clones alone and is incomplete. Of under 350,000 clones in the sample, under 95% were seen once. Material: PBMCs or T cells enriched from blood (not recorded which). Receptors originate from a man aged 55 to 69 who had recovered from COVID-19.

The chain couples TRBV30 to TRBJ2-5; 9 bases map to TRBD2. CDR3 size: 13 residues. V was pared by 2 bases and J by 5 bases, with 3 bases of the junction left unmatched. Germline V gene lookup returns CDR1 GTSNPN and CDR2 SVGIG (reference sequence). The CDR3 is CAWSSGGQETQYF. The DNA for the CDR3 is TGTGCCTGGAGTAGCGGGGGGCAGGAGACCCAGTACTTC.

The chain links TRBV19 to TRBJ1-6; D is unresolved. The CDR3 consists of 17 residues. Germline values: CDR1 LNHDA, CDR2 SQIVND (reference sequence). The ends were cut back, 3 bases at V and 0 bases at J, with 12 bases in the middle. The CDR3 DNA follows: TGTGCCAGTAGTATTGTTCCCGGGAGCTCCTATAATTCACCCCTCCACTTT. Protein product: CASSIVPGSSYNSPLHF.

The chain couples TRBV5-8 to TRBJ1-1, with 10 bases aligning to TRBD1. Trimming took 3 bases from V and 4 from J; bases not matched to a gene: 3. Looked up from germline, CDR1 is SGHTS and CDR2 is YDEGEE. The CDR3 is made up of 14 amino acids. CDR3 DNA: TGTGCCAGCAGCTCCGGGACAGGGGTCACTGAAGCTTTCTTT. Encoded protein: CASSSGTGVTEAFF.

This clone was seen a single time. The gene calls are TRBV7-6 and TRBJ1-1; 9 bases agree with TRBD1. Germline lookup yields CDR1 SGHVS and CDR2 FNYEAQ. The CDR3 runs 15 residues. J lost 4 bases, V lost 5 bases, and 8 bases had no gene match. Here the CDR3 DNA reads TGTGCCAGCAGCCCGACAGGGGGGAGGACCACTGAAGCTTTCTTT. Amino acid sequence: CASSPTGGRTTEAFF.

Details on this clone: The identical CDR3 is also encoded by other nucleotide sequences in the sample. This sequence joins TRBV2 and TRBJ1-1; D is ambiguous. The V gene lost 4 bases and the J gene lost 1 base, with 7 bases spanning the gap. CDR1 and CDR2 from the germline V gene are SNHLY and FYNNEI. The CDR3 runs 13 residues. CDR3 protein: CASSVEGNTEAFF. The CDR3 bases are TGTGCCAGCAGTGTGGAGGGGAACACTGAAGCTTTCTTT.

This chain connects TRBV5-8 to TRBJ1-5, with TRBD1 identical over 10 bases. V dropped 4 bases and J dropped 1; count of bases not matched to a gene: 5. The CDR3 has 16 residues. The V gene's germline CDR1 is SGHTS and CDR2 YDEGEE. DNA for the CDR3: TGTGCCAGCAGCGGCCGGACAGGGGGAAGCAATCAGCCCCAGCATTTT. This translates into CASSGRTGGSNQPQHF.

The rearrangement joins TRBV5-6 to TRBJ2-3; maybe TRBD1 (5 bases). The CDR3 has 15 residues. Trimming took off 0 bases at V and 2 bases at J, with 10 bases between the two ends. CDR1 and CDR2 (germline): SGHDT, YYEEEE. The CDR3 DNA follows: TGTGCCAGCAGCTTGGATGACAGAGCCACAGATACGCAGTATTTT. Its protein product is CASSLDDRATDTQYF.

The chain links TRBV12-5 to TRBJ2-7; D ambiguous. Germline V gene data show CDR1 as LGHNT and CDR2 as FRNRAP. Trimming pared 6 bases from V and 4 bases from J, leaving 7 bases between. The CDR3 runs 11 residues. The CDR3 sequence is CASGSLYEQYF. Here the CDR3 DNA reads TGTGCTAGTGGCTCCCTTTACGAGCAGTACTTC.

The chain joins TRBV9 to TRBJ2-7, with 13 bases aligning to TRBD2. The length of the CDR3 is 19 residues. In germline, CDR1 is SGDLS, CDR2 YYNGEE. V was pared by 0 bases and J by 0 bases, with 9 bases of the junction left unmatched. In nucleotides, the CDR3 is TGTGCCAGCAGCGTAGGGCCCGGGACTAGCGGGATGGCCTCCTACGAGCAGTACTTC. Translated, it gives CASSVGPGTSGMASYEQYF.

The chain recombines TRBV5-1 with TRBJ2-2; D gene uncertain. Germline V gene sequence: CDR1 SGHRS, CDR2 YFSETQ. The ends were cut back, 0 bases at V and 5 bases at J, with 5 bases in the middle. The CDR3 contains 13 residues. DNA of the CDR3: TGCGCCAGCAGCTTGGGTAGTACCGGGGAGCTGTTTTTT. Its translation: CASSLGSTGELFF.

The chain recombines TRBV15 with TRBJ2-3; D is perhaps TRBD1 (5 bases). The V and J ends lost 6 bases and 0 bases respectively, with 10 bases between them. The germline CDR1 and CDR2 sequences are LNHNV and YYDKDF (reference sequence). The CDR3 has 14 residues. The CDR3 DNA sequence: TGTGCCACCAGGATGACAGCCAGCACAGATACGCAGTATTTT. Its translation is CATRMTASTDTQYF.

This clone has only one observation. The chain employs TRBV3-1 (or the pseudogene TRBV3-2) and TRBJ2-2; the D gene is possibly TRBD2 (6 bases). V shed 4 bases and J shed 4 bases, with 16 bases lying between them. The CDR3 length is 16 residues. Germline V lookup: CDR1 LGHDT, CDR2 YNNKEL (reference sequence). The CDR3 spells CASSPPGSSRTGELFF. The DNA for the CDR3 is TGTGCCAGCAGCCCACCCGGGAGTAGTCGCACCGGGGAGCTGTTTTTT.

This chain uses TRBV6-1 with TRBJ1-5; TRBD1 might be the D (5 bases). CDR1 MNHNS and CDR2 SASEGT come from the germline V gene. V lost 3 bases to trimming and J lost 6 bases, with 9 bases between them. This CDR3 comprises 13 residues. In DNA form, the CDR3 reads TGTGCCAGCAGTGACAGGGTTGGTCAGCCCCAGCATTTT. Amino acids: CASSDRVGQPQHF.

This chain links TRBV30 with TRBJ1-2; D is uncertain. The V gene's germline CDR1 is GTSNPN and CDR2 SVGIG (reference sequence). V was cut by 4 bases and J by 8 bases, with 14 bases left in between. This CDR3 comprises 12 residues. The CDR3 DNA is TGTGCCTGGACAACGGGGAGTCGGGGCTACACCTTC. Translating it yields CAWTTGSRGYTF. Full variable domain (outside the CDR3, taken from reference TRBV30 and TRBJ1-2): SQTIHQWPATLVQPVGSPLSLECTVEGTSNPNLYWYRQAAGRGLQLLFYSVGIGQISSEVPQNLSASRPQDRQFILSSKKLLLSDSGFYLCAWTTGSRGYTFGSGTRLTVV.

The V and J genes are TRBV10-3 and TRBJ1-2; TRBD1 aligns across 8 bases. The germline gives CDR1 ENHRY, CDR2 SYGVKD. Unmatched junction bases numbered 7, after V lost 2 bases and J lost 2 bases. The CDR3 runs 16 residues. The DNA for the CDR3 is TGTGCCATCAGTGAGCCGCAGCAGGGGGCCAACTATGGCTACACCTTC. It translates to CAISEPQQGANYGYTF.

The chain is built from TRBV25-1 and TRBJ1-2, with TRBD1 matching 7 bases. Germline values: CDR1 MGHDK, CDR2 SYGVNS. The junction had 2 bases not matched to a gene; V was cut back by 4 bases and J by 3 bases. This CDR3 has 13 amino acids. As DNA, the CDR3 is TGTGCCAGCAGTGCCGGGACAGACTATGGCTACACCTTC. It specifies CASSAGTDYGYTF.

The V gene is TRBV18, the J gene TRBJ1-1; D is possibly TRBD1 (5 bases). V shed 2 bases and J shed 5 bases, with 12 bases lying between them. There are 14 residues in the CDR3. CDR1 is KGHSH and CDR2 is LQKENI in the germline V gene. As DNA, the CDR3 is TGTGCCAGCTCACCATCGATGACAGTTACTGAAGCTTTCTTT. Its protein is CASSPSMTVTEAFF.

DNA for the CDR3: TGCGCCAGCAGCTTGTTGCAGATAACGAACACTGAAGCTTTCTTT. It is translated as CASSLLQITNTEAFF. The chain has TRBV5-1 and TRBJ1-1; D gene ambiguous. Germline V gene data show CDR1 as SGHRS and CDR2 as YFSETQ. Between the trimmed V and J ends, which lost 1 base and 1 base, there was a span of 11 bases. The CDR3 is 15 residues long.

This clone was found once. Here the CDR3 reads CASSITRDFGTEAFF. The CDR3 bases are TGTGCCAGCAGCATCACACGGGACTTTGGGACTGAAGCTTTCTTT. This sequence joins TRBV7-2 and TRBJ1-1, with D tentatively TRBD1 (5 bases). This CDR3 spans 15 amino acids. Germline V gene sequence: CDR1 SGHTA, CDR2 FQGNSA. Trimming cost V 5 bases and J 5 bases, with 18 bases left between them.

The chain employs TRBV5-1 and TRBJ1-1, with D perhaps TRBD1 (5 bases). With 2 bases removed from V and 1 base from J, the gap between germline ends came to 6 bases. The CDR3 spans 13 residues. Germline-derived CDR1 and CDR2 are SGHRS and YFSETQ. The CDR3 DNA is TGCGCCAGCAGCTTCAGGGAGAACACTGAAGCTTTCTTT. It specifies CASSFRENTEAFF.

This chain links TRBV4-1 with TRBJ2-7; D is perhaps TRBD2 (5 bases). Trimming removed 2 bases at V and 3 bases at J, with 11 bases between. Germline V CDR1 and CDR2: MGHRA, YSYEKL. The CDR3 has 14 residues. CDR3 in amino acids: CASSQTRLNYEQYF. DNA of the CDR3: TGCGCCAGCAGCCAAACTAGACTCAACTACGAGCAGTACTTC.